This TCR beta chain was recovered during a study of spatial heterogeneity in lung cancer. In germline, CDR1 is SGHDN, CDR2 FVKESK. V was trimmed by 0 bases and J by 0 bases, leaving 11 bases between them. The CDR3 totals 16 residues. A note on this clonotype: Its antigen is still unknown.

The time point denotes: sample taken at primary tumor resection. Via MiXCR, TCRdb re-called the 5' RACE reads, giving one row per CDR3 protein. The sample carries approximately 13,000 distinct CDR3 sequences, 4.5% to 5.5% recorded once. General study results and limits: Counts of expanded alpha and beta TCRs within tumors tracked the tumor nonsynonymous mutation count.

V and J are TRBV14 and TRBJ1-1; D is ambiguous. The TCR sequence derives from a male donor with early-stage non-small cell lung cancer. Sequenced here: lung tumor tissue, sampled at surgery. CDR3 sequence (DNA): TGTGCCAGCAGCCAAGACGGTGACGACATGAACACTGAAGCTTTCTTT. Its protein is CASSQDGDDMNTEAFF. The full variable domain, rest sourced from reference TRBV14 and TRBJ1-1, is EAGVTQFPSHSVIEKGQTVTLRCDPISGHDNLYWYRRVMGKEIKFLLHFVKESKQDESGMPNNRFLAERTGGTYSTLKVQPAELEDSGVYFCASSQDGDDMNTEAFFGQGTRLTVV.